The rows below give T cell receptor beta chains drawn from one sample of a study of blood T cell repertoires in COVID-19. The data were produced by immunoSEQ multiplex PCR, yet TCRdb's version contains in-frame clones alone and is incomplete. The data show 180,000 or so clones, with more than 65% seen just once and approximately 7.9% held by the top ten. Material: PBMCs or T cells enriched from blood (not recorded which). The receptor source for this set is a man aged 40-50 years who had recovered from COVID-19. The CDR3 runs from the conserved cysteine through the conserved F or W. A D gene is named only where the DNA matches it firmly. The size of a clone is reported for some rows only, either as once, few or many, or as a class for expanded clones.

d_gene | len | abundance | j_gene | v_gene | CDR3nt | CDR3aa
. | 12 | . | TRBJ2-1 | TRBV12-3/TRBV12-4 | . | CASSFGGGIRFF
TRBD1 | 18 | . | TRBJ2-1 | TRBV4-1 | TGCGCCAGCAGCCAAGGAAAGGGACAGGGGCGAACCTACAATGAGCAGTTCTTC | CASSQGKGQGRTYNEQFF
. | 12 | . | TRBJ1-2 | TRBV6-5 | TGTGCCAGCAGTTCCCCTGGGGGGGGAAACACCTTC | CASSSPGGGNTF
. | 15 | . | TRBJ2-7 | TRBV11-2 | TGTGCCAGCAGCTTATCGGGACTCCGTCAGTACGAGCAGTACTTC | CASSLSGLRQYEQYF
TRBD1 | 16 | once | TRBJ1-4 | TRBV5-4 | TGTGCCAGCAGCCCCGACAGGGGGCTGGCTAATGAAAAACTGTTTTTT | CASSPDRGLANEKLFF
TRBD1 | 16 | . | TRBJ1-6 | TRBV5-1 | TGCGCCAGCAGCTTACAGGGGAGCTCCTATAATTCACCCCTCCACTTT | CASSLQGSSYNSPLHF
TRBD2 | 15 | . | TRBJ2-3 | TRBV7-2 | TGTGCCAGCAGCTTACGAGCGGGGGTCACAGATACGCAGTATTTT | CASSLRAGVTDTQYF
TRBD1 | 14 | . | TRBJ1-2 | TRBV3-1/TRBV3-2 | TGTGCCAGCAGCCCATATTCGACAGGGAATGGCTACACCTTC | CASSPYSTGNGYTF
. | 14 | once | TRBJ1-3 | TRBV19 | TGTGCCTCAAACGGGCTGGAGGCTGGAAACACCATATATTTT | CASNGLEAGNTIYF
TRBD1 | 16 | . | TRBJ1-5 | TRBV5-1 | TGCGCCAGCAGCCCAAGTCCAGGGGGTAGCAATCAGCCCCAGCATTTT | CASSPSPGGSNQPQHF
. | 13 | many | TRBJ1-2 | TRBV5-8 | TGTGCCAGCAGCTTCGACAGGAACTATGGCTACACCTTC | CASSFDRNYGYTF
TRBD1 | 13 | . | TRBJ1-2 | TRBV6-5 | TGTGCCAGCAAACCAACAGGGGGCGGTGGCTACACCTTC | CASKPTGGGGYTF
TRBD1 | 14 | . | TRBJ1-1 | TRBV10-3 | TGTGCCACACTTTCCGGGACAGGGTCGACTGAAGCTTTCTTT | CATLSGTGSTEAFF
TRBD2 | 17 | . | TRBJ2-2 | TRBV7-2 | TGTGCCAGCAGCTCGGGACTAGCGGGGGCGAACACCGGGGAGCTGTTTTTT | CASSSGLAGANTGELFF
. | 13 | once | TRBJ1-2 | TRBV28 | TGTGCCAGCAGCTTGACAGTGAACTATGGCTACACCTTC | CASSLTVNYGYTF
. | 14 | . | TRBJ2-3 | TRBV9 | TGTGCCAGCAGCGTTGAGGTCCGCACAGATACGCAGTATTTT | CASSVEVRTDTQYF
. | 15 | . | TRBJ2-7 | TRBV5-6 | TGTGCCAGCAGCGTGGGACGTCGGAGCTCCTACGAGCAGTACTTC | CASSVGRRSSYEQYF
TRBD2 | 12 | . | TRBJ2-1 | TRBV5-6 | TGTGCCAGCACCCAGCGGGGGAATGAGCAGTTCTTC | CASTQRGNEQFF
. | 17 | . | TRBJ2-3 | TRBV5-1 | TGCGCCAGCAGCTTGGCCCGATCACTCCCGGGAGCGGATACGCAGTATTTT | CASSLARSLPGADTQYF
. | 14 | few | TRBJ1-4 | TRBV6-4 | TGTGCCAGCACTAATCTAAGGACAGATGAAAAACTGTTTTTT | CASTNLRTDEKLFF
. | 14 | . | TRBJ1-5 | TRBV27 | TGTGCCAGCAGTTTAAGTTTACGGGATCAGCCCCAGCATTTT | CASSLSLRDQPQHF
TRBD1 | 14 | . | TRBJ2-7 | TRBV5-1 | TGCGCCAGCAGCTTCTGGACAGGGTCTGACGAGCAGTACTTC | CASSFWTGSDEQYF
. | 13 | . | TRBJ1-5 | TRBV4-3 | TGCGCCAGCAGCCACCTACAGGGACAGCCCCAGCATTTT | CASSHLQGQPQHF
. | 15 | . | TRBJ1-1 | TRBV6-5 | TGTGCCAGCAGTAGGCCCGGGGGAGGAGACACTGAAGCTTTCTTT | CASSRPGGGDTEAFF
. | 14 | . | TRBJ2-1 | TRBV11-3 | TGTGCCAGCAGCTTAGACGCGGGGAACAATGAGCAGTTCTTC | CASSLDAGNNEQFF
TRBD1 | 13 | . | TRBJ1-2 | TRBV7-2 | TGTGCCAGCGGTGACAGGGCGATTACGGGCTACACCTTC | CASGDRAITGYTF
. | 20 | . | TRBJ1-6 | TRBV21-1 | TGTGCCAGCAACGATTACGACGGGACAGGCATAGGATCCTATAATTCACCCCTCCACTTT | CASNDYDGTGIGSYNSPLHF
TRBD2 | 16 | few | TRBJ2-1 | TRBV9 | TGTGCCAGCAGCGTAGATTCGCAGCGGGGTGACAATGAGCAGTTCTTC | CASSVDSQRGDNEQFF
. | 12 | . | TRBJ1-2 | TRBV5-1 | TGCGCCAGCAGCCCACAGGGTGATGGCTACACCTTC | CASSPQGDGYTF
. | 14 | few | TRBJ1-5 | TRBV19 | TGTGCCAGTAGTATAGGGGCTCGCAATCAGCCCCAGCATTTT | CASSIGARNQPQHF
. | 14 | . | TRBJ2-1 | TRBV7-2 | TGTGCCAGCAGCTTAACCCGGGACTACAATGAGCAGTTCTTC | CASSLTRDYNEQFF
. | 15 | . | TRBJ1-5 | TRBV4-1 | TGCGCCAGCAGCTACAGTAATTATGCCAATCAGCCCCAGCATTTT | CASSYSNYANQPQHF
. | 13 | . | TRBJ2-7 | TRBV30 | TGTGCCTGGAGAGGGACAGCGGGCTACGAGCAGTACTTC | CAWRGTAGYEQYF
. | 15 | . | TRBJ2-7 | TRBV27 | TGTGCCAGCAGCCCGCTGGGGGCTAGTAAGTACGAGCAGTACTTC | CASSPLGASKYEQYF
TRBD1 | 14 | . | TRBJ1-2 | TRBV5-1 | TGCGCCAGCAGCTTCGACAGGGGTAACTATGGCTACACCTTC | CASSFDRGNYGYTF
. | 15 | . | TRBJ1-4 | TRBV13 | TGTGCCAGCAGCAACCGGGACAAAGCGGAAGAAAAACTGTTTTTT | CASSNRDKAEEKLFF
TRBD2 | 13 | . | TRBJ2-7 | TRBV2 | TGTGCCAGCAGGCTAGCGGGGCTCTACGAGCAGTACTTC | CASRLAGLYEQYF
TRBD1 | 12 | . | TRBJ1-3 | TRBV27 | TGTGCCAGTGGGACAGCTGGAAACACCATATATTTT | CASGTAGNTIYF
. | 18 | few | TRBJ1-5 | TRBV7-9 | TGTGCCAGCAGCTTCGAATTCGCGGTCAGAAATAGCAATCAGCCCCAGCATTTT | CASSFEFAVRNSNQPQHF
TRBD2 | 15 | . | TRBJ2-7 | TRBV4-3 | TGCGCCAGCAGCCAAGGGCGGGAGACAAACGACGAGCAGTACTTC | CASSQGRETNDEQYF
. | 14 | . | TRBJ1-2 | TRBV6-1 | TGTGCCAGCAGTGACAGGGGCGTAAACTATGGCTACACCTTC | CASSDRGVNYGYTF
TRBD1 | 13 | . | TRBJ1-4 | TRBV2 | TGTGCCAGCAGCGGGACAGGGAGGGAAAAACTGTTTTTT | CASSGTGREKLFF
. | 15 | . | TRBJ2-7 | TRBV4-1 | TGCGCCAGCAGCCAAGAGTACGGGAGTAGCTACGAGCAGTACTTC | CASSQEYGSSYEQYF
. | 14 | . | TRBJ2-7 | TRBV7-6 | TGTGCCAGCAGCTTAGAGTCCAGGGGTGACGAGCAGTACTTC | CASSLESRGDEQYF
TRBD1 | 16 | . | TRBJ2-2 | TRBV9 | TGTGCCAGCAGCGTAGACGGACAGGGCAACACCGGGGAGCTGTTTTTT | CASSVDGQGNTGELFF
. | 12 | . | TRBJ1-1 | TRBV6-4 | TGTGCCAGCACTGGCAGGAACACTGAAGCTTTCTTT | CASTGRNTEAFF
. | 14 | . | TRBJ1-1 | TRBV9 | TGTGCCAGCAGGAAGACAGGTGAGAACACTGAAGCTTTCTTT | CASRKTGENTEAFF
TRBD1 | 12 | . | TRBJ1-1 | TRBV12-3/TRBV12-4 | TGTGCCAGCGGCGACAGGGGGACTGAAGCTTTCTTT | CASGDRGTEAFF
. | 16 | once | TRBJ1-6 | TRBV5-6 | TGTGCCAGCAGCCGCGAGAGGACAGTGACTAATTCACCCCTCCACTTT | CASSRERTVTNSPLHF
TRBD1 | 16 | once | TRBJ1-2 | TRBV19 | TGTGCCAGTACCTGGACAGGGAGGGCTGAGGGCTATGGCTACACCTTC | CASTWTGRAEGYGYTF
. | 14 | . | TRBJ1-5 | TRBV6-6 | TGTGCCAGCAGTAAACAGGTTTTACATCAGCCCCAGCATTTT | CASSKQVLHQPQHF
. | 14 | few | TRBJ1-1 | TRBV6-1 | TGTGCCAGCAGTGAAAGGGGCCAGAACACTGAAGCTTTCTTT | CASSERGQNTEAFF
TRBD2 | 17 | . | TRBJ2-5 | TRBV19 | TGTGCCAGTAGTCGTCTAGCGGGGGGACAGTACCAAGAGACCCAGTACTTC | CASSRLAGGQYQETQYF
. | 16 | . | TRBJ2-2 | TRBV5-4 | TGTGCCAGCAGCTTGGCCGCCCAACGCGGCACCGGGGAGCTGTTTTTT | CASSLAAQRGTGELFF
. | 15 | . | TRBJ1-2 | TRBV6-5 | TGTGCCAGCGGAAGTAAGTCGGGTCCTCTAGGTAGCTACACCTTC | CASGSKSGPLGSYTF
. | 15 | once | TRBJ1-6 | TRBV7-9 | TGTGCCAGCAGCACCGGGCTACGGGGAATTTCACCCCTCCACTTT | CASSTGLRGISPLHF
. | 14 | . | TRBJ1-1 | TRBV6-6 | TGTGCCAGCAGTTACTCGAGTCGTAACACTGAAGCTTTCTTT | CASSYSSRNTEAFF
. | 14 | . | TRBJ2-7 | TRBV5-1 | TGCGCCAGCAGCTTGGTTAGCGGCGGGTACGAGCAGTACTTC | CASSLVSGGYEQYF
. | 15 | . | TRBJ2-1 | TRBV4-3 | TGCGCCAGCAGCTGGAGGAGGGGGGGGAACAATGAGCAGTTCTTC | CASSWRRGGNNEQFF
. | 13 | . | TRBJ1-4 | TRBV2 | TGTGCCAGCACGGGGGGAATGAATGAAAAACTGTTTTTT | CASTGGMNEKLFF